This note documents a single TCR beta chain sequence. These data come from a study of blood T cell repertoires in COVID-19. At the level of the study: The origin of the acute and convalescent COVID-19 samples was the United States, Italy and Spain. Sources were T cells, B-cell-depleted T cells, or PBMCs; the material itself was cDNA or gDNA.

Some clones are missing from TCRdb's copy, which holds only in-frame ones; the method was immunoSEQ multiplex PCR. The table records roughly 430,000 clones, roughly 90% of them present only once. V dropped 4 bases and J dropped 0 bases, with 10 bases sitting between them. Per the germline V gene, CDR1 is SGHRS and CDR2 is YFSETQ. CDR3 length: 14 residues. This chain links TRBV5-1 with TRBJ1-2; possible D gene TRBD1, 6 bases. The clonotype was recovered from a woman aged 40 to 50 with acute COVID-19. The sample consisted of PBMCs or T cells enriched from blood (not recorded which). CDR3 region: CASSPGQTNYGYTF. The CDR3 DNA reads as TGCGCCAGCAGCCCGGGACAAACTAACTATGGCTACACCTTC.